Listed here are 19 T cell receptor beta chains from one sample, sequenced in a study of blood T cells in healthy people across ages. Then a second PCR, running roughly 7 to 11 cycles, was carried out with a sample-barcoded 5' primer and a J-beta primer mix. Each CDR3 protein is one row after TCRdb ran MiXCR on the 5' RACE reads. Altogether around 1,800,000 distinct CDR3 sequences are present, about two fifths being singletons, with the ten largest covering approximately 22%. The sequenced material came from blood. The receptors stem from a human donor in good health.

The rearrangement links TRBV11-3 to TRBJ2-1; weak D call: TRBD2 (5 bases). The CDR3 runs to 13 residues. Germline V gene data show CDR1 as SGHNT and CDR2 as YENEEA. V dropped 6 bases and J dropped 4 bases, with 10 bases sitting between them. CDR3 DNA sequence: TGTGCCAGCAGGCCGAGAGGGTACAATGAGCAGTTCTTC. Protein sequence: CASRPRGYNEQFF.

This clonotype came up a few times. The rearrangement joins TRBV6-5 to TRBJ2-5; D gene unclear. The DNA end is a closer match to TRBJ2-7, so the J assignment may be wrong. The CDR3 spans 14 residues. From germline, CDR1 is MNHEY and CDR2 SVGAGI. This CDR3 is CASRRSAVTGEQYF. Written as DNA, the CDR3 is TGTGCCAGCAGAAGGTCAGCCGTCACCGGCGAGCAGTACTTC.

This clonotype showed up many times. CDR3 sequence: CASIRSVGFSYEQYF. The DNA for the CDR3 is TGTGCCAGCATCCGTAGCGTTGGGTTCTCCTACGAGCAGTACTTC. V is TRBV7-9 and J is TRBJ2-7; D might be TRBD2 (5 bases). CDR3 length: 15 amino acids. CDR1 is SEHNR and CDR2 is FQNEAQ in the germline V gene (reference sequence). Trimming cost V 7 bases and J 0 bases, with 16 bases left between them. Supplemented by reference TRBV7-9 and TRBJ2-7, the full variable domain reads DTGVSQNPRHKITKRGQNVTFRCDPISEHNRLYWYRQTLGQGPEFLTYFQNEAQLEKSRLLSDRFSAERPKGSFSTLEIQRTEQGDSAMYLCASIRSVGFSYEQYFGPGTRLTVT.

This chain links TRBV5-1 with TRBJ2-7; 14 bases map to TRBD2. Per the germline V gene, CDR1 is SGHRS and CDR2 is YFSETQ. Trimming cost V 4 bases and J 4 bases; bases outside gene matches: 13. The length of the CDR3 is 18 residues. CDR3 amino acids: CASSPTPGLAGVRYEQYF. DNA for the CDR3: TGCGCCAGCAGCCCGACCCCGGGACTAGCGGGGGTACGATACGAGCAGTACTTC. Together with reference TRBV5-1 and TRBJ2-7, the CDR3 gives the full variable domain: KAGVTQTPRYLIKTRGQQVTLSCSPISGHRSVSWYQQTPGQGLQFLFEYFSETQRNKGNFPGRFSGRQFSNSRSEMNVSTLELGDSALYLCASSPTPGLAGVRYEQYFGPGTRLTVT.

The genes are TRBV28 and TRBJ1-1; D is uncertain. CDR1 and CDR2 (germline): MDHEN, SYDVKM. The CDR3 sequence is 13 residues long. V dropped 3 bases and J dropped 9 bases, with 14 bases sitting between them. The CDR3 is CASSLRHTRQAFF. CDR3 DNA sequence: TGTGCCAGCAGTTTGCGACATACCAGGCAAGCTTTCTTT. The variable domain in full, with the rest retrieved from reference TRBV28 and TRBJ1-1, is DVKVTQSSRYLVKRTGEKVFLECVQDMDHENMFWYRQDPGLGLRLIYFSYDVKMKEKGDIPEGYSVSREKKERFSLILESASTNQTSMYLCASSLRHTRQAFFGQGTRLTVV.

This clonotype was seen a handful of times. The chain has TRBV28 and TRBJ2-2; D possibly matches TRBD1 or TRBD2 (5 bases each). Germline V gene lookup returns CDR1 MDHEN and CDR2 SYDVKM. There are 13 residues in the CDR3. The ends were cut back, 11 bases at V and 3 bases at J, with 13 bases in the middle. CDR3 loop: CACQGTYTGELFF. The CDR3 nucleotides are TGTGCCTGTCAAGGGACCTACACCGGGGAGCTGTTTTTT. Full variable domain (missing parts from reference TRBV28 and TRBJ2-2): DVKVTQSSRYLVKRTGEKVFLECVQDMDHENMFWYRQDPGLGLRLIYFSYDVKMKEKGDIPEGYSVSREKKERFSLILESASTNQTSMYLCACQGTYTGELFFGEGSRLTVL.

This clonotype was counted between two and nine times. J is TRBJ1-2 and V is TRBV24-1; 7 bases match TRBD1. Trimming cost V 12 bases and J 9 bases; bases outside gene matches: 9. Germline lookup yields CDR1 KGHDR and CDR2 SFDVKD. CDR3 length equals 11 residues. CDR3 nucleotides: TGTGCCGCTGGGACAGACCTAAGCTACACCTTC. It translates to CAAGTDLSYTF.

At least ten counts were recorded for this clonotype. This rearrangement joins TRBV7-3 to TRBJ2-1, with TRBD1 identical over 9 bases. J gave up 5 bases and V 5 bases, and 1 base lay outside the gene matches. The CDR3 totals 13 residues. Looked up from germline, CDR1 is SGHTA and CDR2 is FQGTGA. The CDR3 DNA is TGTGCCAGCAGCCGGACAGGGGACAATGAGCAGTTCTTC. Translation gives CASSRTGDNEQFF.

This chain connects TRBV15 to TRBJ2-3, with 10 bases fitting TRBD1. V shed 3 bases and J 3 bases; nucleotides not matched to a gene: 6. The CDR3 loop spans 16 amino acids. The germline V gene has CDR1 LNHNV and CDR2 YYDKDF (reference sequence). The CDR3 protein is CATSSPGQGVTDTQYF. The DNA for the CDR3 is TGTGCCACCAGCAGTCCAGGACAGGGGGTGACAGATACGCAGTATTTT.

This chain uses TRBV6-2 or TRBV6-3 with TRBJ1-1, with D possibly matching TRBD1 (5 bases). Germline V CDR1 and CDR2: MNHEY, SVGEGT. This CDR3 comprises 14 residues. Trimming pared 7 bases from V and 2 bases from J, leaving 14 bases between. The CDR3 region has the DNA TGTGCCAGCATCACCAGGGACGCCAACACTGAAGCTTTCTTT. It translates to CASITRDANTEAFF.

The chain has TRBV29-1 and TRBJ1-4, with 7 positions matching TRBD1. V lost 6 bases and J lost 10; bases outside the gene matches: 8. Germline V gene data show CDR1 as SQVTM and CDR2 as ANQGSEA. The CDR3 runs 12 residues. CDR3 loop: CSVGDSWGKLFF. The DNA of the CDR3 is TGCAGCGTGGGGGACAGTTGGGGAAAACTGTTTTTT.

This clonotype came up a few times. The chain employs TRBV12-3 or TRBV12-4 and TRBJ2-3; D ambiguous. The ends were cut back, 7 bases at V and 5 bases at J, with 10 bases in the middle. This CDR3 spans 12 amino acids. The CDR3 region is CASTRDGDTQYF. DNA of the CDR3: TGTGCCAGCACCCGTGATGGAGATACGCAGTATTTT.

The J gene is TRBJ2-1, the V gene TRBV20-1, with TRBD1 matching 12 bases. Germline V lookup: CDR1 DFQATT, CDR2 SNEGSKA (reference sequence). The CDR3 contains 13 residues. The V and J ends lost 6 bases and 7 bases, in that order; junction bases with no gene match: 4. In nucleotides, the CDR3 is TGCAGTGCCCCGGGACAGGGGGCAAATGAGCAGTTCTTC. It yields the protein CSAPGQGANEQFF.

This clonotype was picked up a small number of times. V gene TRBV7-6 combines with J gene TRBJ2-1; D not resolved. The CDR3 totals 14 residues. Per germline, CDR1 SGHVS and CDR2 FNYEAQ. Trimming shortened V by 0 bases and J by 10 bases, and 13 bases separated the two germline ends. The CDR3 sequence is CASSLAVSLGEQFF. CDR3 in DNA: TGTGCCAGCAGCTTAGCGGTTAGCCTAGGGGAGCAGTTCTTC.

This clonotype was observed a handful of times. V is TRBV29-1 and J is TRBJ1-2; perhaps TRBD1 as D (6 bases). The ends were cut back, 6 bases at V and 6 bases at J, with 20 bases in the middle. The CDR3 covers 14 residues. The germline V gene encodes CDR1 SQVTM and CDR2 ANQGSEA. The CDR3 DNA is TGCAGCGTCTGGGGGGGGCGGGTTCCGGATGGCTACACCTTC. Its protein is CSVWGGRVPDGYTF. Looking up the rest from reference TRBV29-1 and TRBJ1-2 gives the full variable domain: SAVISQKPSRDICQRGTSLTIQCQVDSQVTMMFWYRQQPGQSLTLIATANQGSEATYESGFVIDKFPISRPNLTFSTLTVSNMSPEDSSIYLCSVWGGRVPDGYTFGSGTRLTVV.

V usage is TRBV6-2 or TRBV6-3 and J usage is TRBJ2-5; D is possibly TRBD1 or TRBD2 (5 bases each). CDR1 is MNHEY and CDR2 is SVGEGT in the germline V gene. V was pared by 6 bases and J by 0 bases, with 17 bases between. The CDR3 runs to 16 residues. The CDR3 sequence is CASRSPQGTYQETQYF. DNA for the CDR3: TGTGCCAGCAGGTCCCCCCAAGGGACCTACCAAGAGACCCAGTACTTC.

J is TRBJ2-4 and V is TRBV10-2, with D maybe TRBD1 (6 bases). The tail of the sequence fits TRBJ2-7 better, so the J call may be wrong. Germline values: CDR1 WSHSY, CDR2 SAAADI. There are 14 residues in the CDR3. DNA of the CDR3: TGCGCCAGCATATCAGGGGCAGGGGATTACGAGCAGTACTTC. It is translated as CASISGAGDYEQYF.

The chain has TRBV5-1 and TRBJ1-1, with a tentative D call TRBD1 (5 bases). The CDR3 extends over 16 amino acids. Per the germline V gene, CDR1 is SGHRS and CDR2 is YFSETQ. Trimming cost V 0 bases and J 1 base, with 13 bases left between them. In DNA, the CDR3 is TGCGCCAGCAGCTTGGGTCCGGCGGGACCGAACACTGAAGCTTTCTTT. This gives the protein CASSLGPAGPNTEAFF.

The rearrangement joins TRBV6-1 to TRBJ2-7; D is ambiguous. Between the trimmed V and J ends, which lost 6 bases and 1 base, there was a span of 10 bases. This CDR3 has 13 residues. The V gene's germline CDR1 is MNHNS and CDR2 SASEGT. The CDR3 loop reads CASRELKSYEQYF. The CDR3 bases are TGTGCCAGCAGGGAACTCAAGTCCTACGAGCAGTACTTC.